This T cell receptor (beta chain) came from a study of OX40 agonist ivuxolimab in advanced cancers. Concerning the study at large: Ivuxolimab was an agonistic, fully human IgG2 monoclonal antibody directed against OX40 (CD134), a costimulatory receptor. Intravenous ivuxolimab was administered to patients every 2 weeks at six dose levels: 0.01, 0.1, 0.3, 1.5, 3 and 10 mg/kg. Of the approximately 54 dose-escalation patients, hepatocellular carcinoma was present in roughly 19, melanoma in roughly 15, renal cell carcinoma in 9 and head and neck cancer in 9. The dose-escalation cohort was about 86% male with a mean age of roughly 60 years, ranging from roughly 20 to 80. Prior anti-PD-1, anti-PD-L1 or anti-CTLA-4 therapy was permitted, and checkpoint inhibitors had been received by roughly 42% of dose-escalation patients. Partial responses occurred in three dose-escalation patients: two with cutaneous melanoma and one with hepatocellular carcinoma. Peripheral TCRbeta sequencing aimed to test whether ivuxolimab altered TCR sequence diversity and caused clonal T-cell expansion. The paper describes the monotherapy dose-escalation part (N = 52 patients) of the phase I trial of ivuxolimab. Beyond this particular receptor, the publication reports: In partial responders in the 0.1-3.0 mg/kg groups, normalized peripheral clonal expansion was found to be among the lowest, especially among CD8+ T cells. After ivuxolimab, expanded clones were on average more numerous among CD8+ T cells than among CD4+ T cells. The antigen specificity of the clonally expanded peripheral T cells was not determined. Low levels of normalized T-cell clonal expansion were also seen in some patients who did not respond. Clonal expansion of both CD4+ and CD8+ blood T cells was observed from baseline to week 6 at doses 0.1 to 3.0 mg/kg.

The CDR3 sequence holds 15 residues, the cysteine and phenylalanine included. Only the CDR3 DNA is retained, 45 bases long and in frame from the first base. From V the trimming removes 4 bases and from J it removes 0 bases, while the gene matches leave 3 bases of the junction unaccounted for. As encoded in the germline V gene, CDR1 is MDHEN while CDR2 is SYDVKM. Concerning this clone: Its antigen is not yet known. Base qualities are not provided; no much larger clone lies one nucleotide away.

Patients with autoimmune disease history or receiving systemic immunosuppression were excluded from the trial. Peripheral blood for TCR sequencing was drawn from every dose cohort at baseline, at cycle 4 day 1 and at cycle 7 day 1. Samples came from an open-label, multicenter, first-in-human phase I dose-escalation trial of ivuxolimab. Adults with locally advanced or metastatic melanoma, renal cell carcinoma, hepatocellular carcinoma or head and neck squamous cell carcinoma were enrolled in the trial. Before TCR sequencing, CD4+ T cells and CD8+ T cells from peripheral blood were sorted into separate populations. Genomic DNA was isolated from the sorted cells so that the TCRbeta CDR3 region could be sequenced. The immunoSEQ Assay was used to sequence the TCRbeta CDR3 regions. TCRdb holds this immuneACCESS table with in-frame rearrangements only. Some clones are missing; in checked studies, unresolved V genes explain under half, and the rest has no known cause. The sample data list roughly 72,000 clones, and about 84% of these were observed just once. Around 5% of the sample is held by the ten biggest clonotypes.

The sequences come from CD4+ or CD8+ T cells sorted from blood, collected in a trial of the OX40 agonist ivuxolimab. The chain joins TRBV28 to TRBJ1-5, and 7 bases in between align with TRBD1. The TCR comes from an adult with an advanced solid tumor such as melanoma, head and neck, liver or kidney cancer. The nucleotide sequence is TGTGCCAGCAGTTCCGGGACAGATAGCAATCAGCCCCAGCATTTT. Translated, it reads CASSSGTDSNQPQHF.